These 2 T cell receptor beta chains were all obtained from the same sample, sequenced in a study of vaccination effects on CD4 cells after COVID-19. Antigen specificity for these receptors is unknown. Assay used: immunoSEQ multiplex PCR; TCRdb lists only in-frame clones, some missing. The sample has over 9,000 clones, 65% to 80% seen once. Following culture for roughly 10 days, CD4+ T cells were isolated. The participants, recipients of two vaccine doses, got either BNT162b2 or mRNA-1273. Sequenced here: CD4+ T cells from PBMCs cultured without peptide, sampled after COVID-19 vaccination. These receptor sequences come from a human donor who received a COVID-19 vaccine.

The chain recombines TRBV6-6 with TRBJ2-7, with a tentative D call TRBD2 (5 bases). Germline V gene lookup returns CDR1 MNHNY and CDR2 SVGAGI (reference sequence). Trimming pared 3 bases from V and 4 bases from J, leaving 19 bases between. The CDR3 sequence is 16 residues long. DNA of the CDR3: TGTGCCAGCAGTTATCGAGGTCGGAACGGGGTATACGAGCAGTACTTC. Protein product: CASSYRGRNGVYEQYF.

The CDR3 DNA follows: TGTGCCAGCAGCCAAGAATCCACCCAAGAGACCCAGTACTTC. This gives the protein CASSQESTQETQYF. This chain joins TRBV4-2 and TRBJ2-5; D not certain. Trimming took 0 bases from V and 1 from J, leaving 6 bases between them. The CDR3 sequence is 14 residues long. From germline, CDR1 is LGHNA and CDR2 YNFKEQ.